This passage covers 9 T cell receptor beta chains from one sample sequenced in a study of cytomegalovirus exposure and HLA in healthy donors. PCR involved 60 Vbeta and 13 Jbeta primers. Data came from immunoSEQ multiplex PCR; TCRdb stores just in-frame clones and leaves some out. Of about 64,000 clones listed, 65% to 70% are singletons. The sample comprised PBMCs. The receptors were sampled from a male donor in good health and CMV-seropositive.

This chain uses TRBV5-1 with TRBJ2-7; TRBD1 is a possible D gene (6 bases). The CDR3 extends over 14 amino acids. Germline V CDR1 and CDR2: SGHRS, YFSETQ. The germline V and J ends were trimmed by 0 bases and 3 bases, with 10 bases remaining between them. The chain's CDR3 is CASSLVQGIYEQYF. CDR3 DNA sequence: TGCGCCAGCAGCTTGGTACAGGGAATCTACGAGCAGTACTTC.

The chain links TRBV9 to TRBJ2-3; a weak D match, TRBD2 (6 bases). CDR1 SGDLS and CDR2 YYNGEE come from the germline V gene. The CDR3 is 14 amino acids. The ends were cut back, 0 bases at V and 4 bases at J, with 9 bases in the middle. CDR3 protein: CASSVVGSADTQYF. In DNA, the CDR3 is TGTGCCAGCAGCGTAGTCGGGAGCGCAGATACGCAGTATTTT. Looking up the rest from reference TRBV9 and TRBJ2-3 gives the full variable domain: DSGVTQTPKHLITATGQRVTLRCSPRSGDLSVYWYQQSLDQGLQFLIQYYNGEERAKGNILERFSAQQFPDLHSELNLSSLELGDSALYFCASSVVGSADTQYFGPGTRLTVL.

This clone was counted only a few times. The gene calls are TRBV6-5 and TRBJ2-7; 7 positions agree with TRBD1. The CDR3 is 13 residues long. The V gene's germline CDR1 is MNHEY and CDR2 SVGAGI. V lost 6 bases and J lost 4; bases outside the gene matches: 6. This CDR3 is CASSPGTAYEQYF. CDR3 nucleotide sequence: TGTGCCAGCAGCCCCGGGACAGCATACGAGCAGTACTTC.

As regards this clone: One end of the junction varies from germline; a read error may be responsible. This CDR3 reads CSSSLGSGLAGTEQFF. The CDR3 bases are TGTTCCAGCAGCTTGGGTTCAGGACTAGCGGGTACTGAGCAGTTCTTC. The chain has TRBV7-9 and TRBJ2-1, with TRBD2 identical over 11 bases. The CDR3 contains 16 residues. Per germline, CDR1 SEHNR and CDR2 FQNEAQ (reference sequence).

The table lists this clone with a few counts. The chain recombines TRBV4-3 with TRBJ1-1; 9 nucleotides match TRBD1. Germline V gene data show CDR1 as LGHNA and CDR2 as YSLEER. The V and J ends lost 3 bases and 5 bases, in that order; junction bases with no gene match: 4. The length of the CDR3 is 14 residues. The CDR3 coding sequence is TGCGCCAGCAGCCAGGGGACAGGGCGGACTGAAGCTTTCTTT. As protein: CASSQGTGRTEAFF.

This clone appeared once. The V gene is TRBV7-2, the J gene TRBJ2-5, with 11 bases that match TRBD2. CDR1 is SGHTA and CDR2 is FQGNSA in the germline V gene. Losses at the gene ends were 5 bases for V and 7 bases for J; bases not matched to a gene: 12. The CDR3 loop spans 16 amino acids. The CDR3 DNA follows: TGTGCCAGCAGCCCAGATAGCGGGGGGGCCTTAGGGACCCAGTACTTC. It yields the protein CASSPDSGGALGTQYF.

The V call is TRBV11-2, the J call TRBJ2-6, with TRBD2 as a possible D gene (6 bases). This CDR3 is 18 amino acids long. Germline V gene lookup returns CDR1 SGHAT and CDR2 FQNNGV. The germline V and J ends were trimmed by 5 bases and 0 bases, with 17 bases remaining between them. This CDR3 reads CASSLGAIGGSGANVLTF. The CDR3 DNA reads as TGTGCCAGCAGCCTCGGAGCGATCGGGGGCTCTGGGGCCAACGTCCTGACTTTC.

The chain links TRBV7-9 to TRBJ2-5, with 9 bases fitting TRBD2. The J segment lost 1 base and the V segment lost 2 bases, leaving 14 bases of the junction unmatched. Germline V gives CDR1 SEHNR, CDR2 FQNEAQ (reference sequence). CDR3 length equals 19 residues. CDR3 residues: CASSLYGGRAGIPQETQYF. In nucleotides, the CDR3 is TGTGCCAGCAGCTTATACGGCGGGAGGGCCGGTATTCCCCAAGAGACCCAGTACTTC.

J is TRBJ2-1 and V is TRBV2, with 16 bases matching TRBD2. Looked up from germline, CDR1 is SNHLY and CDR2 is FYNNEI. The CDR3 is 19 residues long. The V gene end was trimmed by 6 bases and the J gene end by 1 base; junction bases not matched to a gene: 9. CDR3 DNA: TGTGCCAGCAGCGTGGGACTAGCGGGGGGGCTTGCGTCCTACAATGAGCAGTTCTTC. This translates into CASSVGLAGGLASYNEQFF.